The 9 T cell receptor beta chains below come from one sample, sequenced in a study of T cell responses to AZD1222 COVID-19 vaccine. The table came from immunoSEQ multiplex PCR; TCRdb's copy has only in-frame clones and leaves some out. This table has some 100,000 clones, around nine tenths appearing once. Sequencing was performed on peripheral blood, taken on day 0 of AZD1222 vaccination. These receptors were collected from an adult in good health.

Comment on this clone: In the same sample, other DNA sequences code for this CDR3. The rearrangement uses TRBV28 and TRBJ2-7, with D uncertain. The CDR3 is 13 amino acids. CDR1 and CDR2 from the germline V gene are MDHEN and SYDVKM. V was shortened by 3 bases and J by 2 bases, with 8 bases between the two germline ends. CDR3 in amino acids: CASSLNSPYEQYF. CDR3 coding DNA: TGTGCCAGCAGTTTGAACAGTCCCTACGAGCAGTACTTC.

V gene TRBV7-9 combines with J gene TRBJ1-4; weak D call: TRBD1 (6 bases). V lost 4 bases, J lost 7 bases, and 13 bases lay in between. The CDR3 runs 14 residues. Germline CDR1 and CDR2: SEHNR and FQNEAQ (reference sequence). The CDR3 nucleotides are TGTGCCAGCAGCTCAACAGGGTTAGGTGAAAAACTGTTTTTT. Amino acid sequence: CASSSTGLGEKLFF.

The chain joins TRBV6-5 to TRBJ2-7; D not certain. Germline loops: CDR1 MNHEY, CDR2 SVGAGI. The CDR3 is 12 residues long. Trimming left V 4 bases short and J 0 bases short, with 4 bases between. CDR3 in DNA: TGTGCCAGCAGTTCTCCCTCCTACGAGCAGTACTTC. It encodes CASSSPSYEQYF.

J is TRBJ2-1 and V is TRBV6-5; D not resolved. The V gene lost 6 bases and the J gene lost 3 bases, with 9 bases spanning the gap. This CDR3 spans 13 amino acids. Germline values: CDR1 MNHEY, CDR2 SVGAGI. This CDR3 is CASSLGIYNEQFF. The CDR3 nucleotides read TGTGCCAGCAGCCTGGGAATCTACAATGAGCAGTTCTTC.

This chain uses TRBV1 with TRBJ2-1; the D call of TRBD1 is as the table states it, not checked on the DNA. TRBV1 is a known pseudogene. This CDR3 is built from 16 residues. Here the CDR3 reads CTSSQDRTGGGNEQFF. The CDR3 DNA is TGCACCAGCAGCCAAGATCGAACAGGGGGGGGCAATGAGCAGTTCTTC.

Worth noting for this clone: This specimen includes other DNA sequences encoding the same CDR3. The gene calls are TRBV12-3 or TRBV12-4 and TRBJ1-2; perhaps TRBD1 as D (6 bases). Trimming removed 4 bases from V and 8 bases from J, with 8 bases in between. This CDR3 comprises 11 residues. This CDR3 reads CASSSGGGYTF. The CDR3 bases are TGTGCCAGCAGTTCGGGGGGCGGCTACACCTTC.

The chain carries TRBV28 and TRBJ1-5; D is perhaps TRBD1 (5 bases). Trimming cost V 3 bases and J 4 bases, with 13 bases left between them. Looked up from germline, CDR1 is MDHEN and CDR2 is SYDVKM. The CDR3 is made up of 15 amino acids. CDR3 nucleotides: TGTGCCAGCAGTTTTTTTTCCGACAGAAATCAGCCCCAGCATTTT. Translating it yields CASSFFSDRNQPQHF.

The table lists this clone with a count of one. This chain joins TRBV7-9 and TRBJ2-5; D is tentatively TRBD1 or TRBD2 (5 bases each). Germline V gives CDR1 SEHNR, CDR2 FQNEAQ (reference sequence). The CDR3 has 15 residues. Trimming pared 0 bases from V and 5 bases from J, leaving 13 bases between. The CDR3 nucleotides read TGTGCCAGCAGCTTAGCGTTATCCTGGGGGGAGACCCAGTACTTC. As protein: CASSLALSWGETQYF.

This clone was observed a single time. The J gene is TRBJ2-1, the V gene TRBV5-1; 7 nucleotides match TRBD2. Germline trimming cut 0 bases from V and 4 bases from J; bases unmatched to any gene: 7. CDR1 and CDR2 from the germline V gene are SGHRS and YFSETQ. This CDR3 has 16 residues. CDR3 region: CASSLAPASGYNEQFF. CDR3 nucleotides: TGCGCCAGCAGCTTGGCTCCGGCTAGCGGATACAATGAGCAGTTCTTC.